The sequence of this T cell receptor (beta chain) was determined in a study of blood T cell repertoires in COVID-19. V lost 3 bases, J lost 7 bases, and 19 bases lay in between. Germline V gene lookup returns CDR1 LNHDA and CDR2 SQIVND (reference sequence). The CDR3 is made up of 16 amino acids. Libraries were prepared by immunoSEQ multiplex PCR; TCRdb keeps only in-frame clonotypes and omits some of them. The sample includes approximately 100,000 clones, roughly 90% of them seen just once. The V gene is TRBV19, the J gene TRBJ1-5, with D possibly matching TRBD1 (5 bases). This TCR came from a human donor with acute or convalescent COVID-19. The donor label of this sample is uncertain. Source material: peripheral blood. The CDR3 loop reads CASSMGFRVVGQPQHF. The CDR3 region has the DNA TGTGCCAGTAGTATGGGCTTCAGGGTGGTGGGCCAGCCCCAGCATTTT.